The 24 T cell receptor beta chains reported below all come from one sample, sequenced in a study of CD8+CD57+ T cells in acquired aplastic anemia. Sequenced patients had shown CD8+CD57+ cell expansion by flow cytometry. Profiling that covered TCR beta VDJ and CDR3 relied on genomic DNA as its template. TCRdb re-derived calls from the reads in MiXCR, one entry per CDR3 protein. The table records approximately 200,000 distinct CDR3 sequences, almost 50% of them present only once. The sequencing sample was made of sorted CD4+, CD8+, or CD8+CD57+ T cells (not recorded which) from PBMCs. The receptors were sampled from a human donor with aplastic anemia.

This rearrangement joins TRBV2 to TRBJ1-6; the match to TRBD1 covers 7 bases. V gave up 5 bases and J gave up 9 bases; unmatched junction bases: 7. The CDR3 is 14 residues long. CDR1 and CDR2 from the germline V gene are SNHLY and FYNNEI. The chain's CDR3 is CASSPTGSASPLHF. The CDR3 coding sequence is TGTGCCAGCAGTCCGACAGGGTCGGCTTCACCCCTCCACTTT.

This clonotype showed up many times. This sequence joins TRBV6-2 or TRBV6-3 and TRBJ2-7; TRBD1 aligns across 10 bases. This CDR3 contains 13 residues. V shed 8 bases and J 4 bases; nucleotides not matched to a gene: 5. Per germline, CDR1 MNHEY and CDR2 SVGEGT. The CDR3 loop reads CASLDRGGYEQYF. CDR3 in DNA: TGTGCCAGCCTGGACAGGGGGGGATACGAGCAGTACTTC.

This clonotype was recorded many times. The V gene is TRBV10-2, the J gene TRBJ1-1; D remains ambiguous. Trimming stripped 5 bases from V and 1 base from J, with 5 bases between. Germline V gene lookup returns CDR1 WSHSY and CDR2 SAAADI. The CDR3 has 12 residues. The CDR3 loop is CASSKPNTEAFF. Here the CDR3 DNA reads TGCGCCAGCAGTAAGCCGAACACTGAAGCTTTCTTT.

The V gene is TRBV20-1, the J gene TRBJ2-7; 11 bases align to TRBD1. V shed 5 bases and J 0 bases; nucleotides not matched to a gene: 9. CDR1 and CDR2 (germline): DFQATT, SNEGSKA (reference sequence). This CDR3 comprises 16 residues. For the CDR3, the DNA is TGCAGTGCTGCTACACCGGGACAGGGGGGCTCCTACGAGCAGTACTTC. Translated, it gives CSAATPGQGGSYEQYF.

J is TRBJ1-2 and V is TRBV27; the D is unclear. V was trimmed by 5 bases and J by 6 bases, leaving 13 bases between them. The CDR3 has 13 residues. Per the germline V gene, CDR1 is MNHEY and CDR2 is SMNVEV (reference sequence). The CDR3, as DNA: TGTGCCAGCAGTACCTCTCCCGAAGATGGCTACACCTTC. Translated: CASSTSPEDGYTF.

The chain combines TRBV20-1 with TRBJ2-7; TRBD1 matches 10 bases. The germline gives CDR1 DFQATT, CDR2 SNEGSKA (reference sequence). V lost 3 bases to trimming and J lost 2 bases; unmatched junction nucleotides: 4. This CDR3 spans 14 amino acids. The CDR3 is CSASPGTGAYEQYF. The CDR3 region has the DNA TGCAGTGCTAGTCCCGGGACAGGGGCCTACGAGCAGTACTTC.

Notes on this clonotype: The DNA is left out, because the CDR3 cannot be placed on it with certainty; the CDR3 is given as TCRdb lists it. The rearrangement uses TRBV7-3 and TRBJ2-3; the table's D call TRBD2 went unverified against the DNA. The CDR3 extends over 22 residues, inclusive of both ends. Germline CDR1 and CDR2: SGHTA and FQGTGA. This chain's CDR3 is CASSFYICSAQGASGYTDTQYF.

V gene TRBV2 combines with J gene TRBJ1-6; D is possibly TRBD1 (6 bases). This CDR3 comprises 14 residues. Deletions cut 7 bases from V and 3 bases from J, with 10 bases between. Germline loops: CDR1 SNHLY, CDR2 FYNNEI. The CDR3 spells CASNEGDYNSPLHF. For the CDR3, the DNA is TGTGCCAGCAACGAGGGGGACTATAATTCACCCCTCCACTTT.

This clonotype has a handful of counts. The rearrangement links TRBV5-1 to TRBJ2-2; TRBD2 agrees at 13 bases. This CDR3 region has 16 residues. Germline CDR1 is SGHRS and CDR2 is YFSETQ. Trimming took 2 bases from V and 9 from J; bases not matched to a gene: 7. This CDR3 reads CASSFTSGGAVRELFF. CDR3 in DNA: TGCGCCAGCAGCTTTACTAGCGGGGGGGCCGTCCGGGAGCTGTTTTTT. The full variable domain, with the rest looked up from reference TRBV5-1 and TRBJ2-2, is KAGVTQTPRYLIKTRGQQVTLSCSPISGHRSVSWYQQTPGQGLQFLFEYFSETQRNKGNFPGRFSGRQFSNSRSEMNVSTLELGDSALYLCASSFTSGGAVRELFFGEGSRLTVL.

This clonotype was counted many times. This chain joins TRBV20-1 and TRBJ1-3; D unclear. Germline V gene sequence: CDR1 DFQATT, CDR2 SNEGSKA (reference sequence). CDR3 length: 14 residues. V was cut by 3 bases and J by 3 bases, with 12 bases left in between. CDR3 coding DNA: TGCAGTGCTAGGCGGAGGAACGGTGGAAACACCATATATTTT. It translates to CSARRRNGGNTIYF.

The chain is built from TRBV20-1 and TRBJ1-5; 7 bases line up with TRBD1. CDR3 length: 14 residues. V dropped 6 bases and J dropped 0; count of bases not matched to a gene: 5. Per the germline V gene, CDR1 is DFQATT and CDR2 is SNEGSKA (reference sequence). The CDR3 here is CSARDSNSNQPQHF. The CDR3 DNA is TGCAGTGCAAGGGACAGCAATAGCAATCAGCCCCAGCATTTT.

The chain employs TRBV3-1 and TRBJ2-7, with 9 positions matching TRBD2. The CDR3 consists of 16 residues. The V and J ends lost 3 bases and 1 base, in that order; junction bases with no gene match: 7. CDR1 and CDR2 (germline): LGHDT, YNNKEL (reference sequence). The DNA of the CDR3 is TGTGCCAGCAGCCAGGTTTCCAGCGGGGGGTCCTACGAGCAGTACTTC. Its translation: CASSQVSSGGSYEQYF.

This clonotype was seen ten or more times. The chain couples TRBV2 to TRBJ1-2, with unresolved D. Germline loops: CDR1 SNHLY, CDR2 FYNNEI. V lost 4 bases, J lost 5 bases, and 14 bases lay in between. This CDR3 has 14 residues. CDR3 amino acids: CASSVLGEIYGYTF. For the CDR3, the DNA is TGTGCCAGCAGTGTCCTTGGAGAGATTTATGGCTACACCTTC.

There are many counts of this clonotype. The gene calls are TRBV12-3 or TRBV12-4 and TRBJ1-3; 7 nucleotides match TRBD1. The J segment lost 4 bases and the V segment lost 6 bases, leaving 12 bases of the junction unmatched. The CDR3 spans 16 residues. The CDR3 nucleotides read TGTGCCAGCAGAGCTCCCGTGACAGGGAACGGAAACACCATATATTTT. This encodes CASRAPVTGNGNTIYF.

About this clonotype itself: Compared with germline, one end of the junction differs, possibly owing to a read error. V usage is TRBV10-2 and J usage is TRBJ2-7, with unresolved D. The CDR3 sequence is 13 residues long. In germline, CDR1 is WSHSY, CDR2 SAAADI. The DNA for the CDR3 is TGTGCCAGCAGTTACCACTTGCGCTACGAGCAGTACTTC. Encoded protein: CASSYHLRYEQYF.

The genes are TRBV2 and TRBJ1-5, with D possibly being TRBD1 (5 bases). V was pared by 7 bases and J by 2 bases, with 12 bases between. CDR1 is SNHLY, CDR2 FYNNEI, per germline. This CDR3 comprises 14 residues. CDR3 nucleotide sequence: TGTGCCAGCACCCTGCTACAGGGCAATCAGCCCCAGCATTTT. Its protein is CASTLLQGNQPQHF.

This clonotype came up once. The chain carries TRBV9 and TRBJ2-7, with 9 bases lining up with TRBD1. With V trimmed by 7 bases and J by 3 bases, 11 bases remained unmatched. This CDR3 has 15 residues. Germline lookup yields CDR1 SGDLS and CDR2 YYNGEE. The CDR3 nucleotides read TGTGCCAGCTCCTCCCGGACAGGGGTGAACTACGAGCAGTACTTC. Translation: CASSSRTGVNYEQYF.

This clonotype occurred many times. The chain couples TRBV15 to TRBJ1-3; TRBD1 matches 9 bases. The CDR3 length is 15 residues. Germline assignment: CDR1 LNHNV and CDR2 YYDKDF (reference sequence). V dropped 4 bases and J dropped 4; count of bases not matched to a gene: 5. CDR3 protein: CATSIDGTGGNTIYF. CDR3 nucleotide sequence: TGTGCCACCAGCATCGACGGGACAGGGGGAAACACCATATATTTT. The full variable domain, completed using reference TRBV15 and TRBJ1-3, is DAMVIQNPRYQVTQFGKPVTLSCSQTLNHNVMYWYQQKSSQAPKLLFHYYDKDFNNEADTPDNFQSRRPNTSFCFLDIRSPGLGDTAMYLCATSIDGTGGNTIYFGEGSWLTVV.

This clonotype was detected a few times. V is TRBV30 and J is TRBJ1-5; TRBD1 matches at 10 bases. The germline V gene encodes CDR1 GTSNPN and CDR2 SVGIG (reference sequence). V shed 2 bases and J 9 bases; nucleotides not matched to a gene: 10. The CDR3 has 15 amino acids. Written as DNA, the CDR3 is TGTGCCTGGAGTACCGGGACAGGGGACTTTTCGCCCCAGCATTTT. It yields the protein CAWSTGTGDFSPQHF.

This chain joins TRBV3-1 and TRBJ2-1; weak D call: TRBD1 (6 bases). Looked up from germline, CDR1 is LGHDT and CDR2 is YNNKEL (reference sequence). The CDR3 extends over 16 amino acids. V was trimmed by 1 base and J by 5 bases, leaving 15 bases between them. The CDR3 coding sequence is TGTGCCAGCAGCCAAGGATCCAGGGGTGGGAACAATGAGCAGTTCTTC. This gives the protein CASSQGSRGGNNEQFF.

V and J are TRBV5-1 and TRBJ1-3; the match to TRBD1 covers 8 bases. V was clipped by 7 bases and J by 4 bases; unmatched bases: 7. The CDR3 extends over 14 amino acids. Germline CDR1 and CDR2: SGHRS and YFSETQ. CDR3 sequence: CASGQGSTGNTIYF. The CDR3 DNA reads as TGCGCCAGCGGACAGGGATCAACAGGAAACACCATATATTTT.

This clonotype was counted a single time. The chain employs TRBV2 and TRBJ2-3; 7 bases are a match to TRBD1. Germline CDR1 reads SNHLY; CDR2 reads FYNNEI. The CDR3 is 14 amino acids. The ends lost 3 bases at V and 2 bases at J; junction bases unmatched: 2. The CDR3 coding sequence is TGTGCCAGCAGTGATGGGACAGTCACAGATACGCAGTATTTT. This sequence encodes CASSDGTVTDTQYF.

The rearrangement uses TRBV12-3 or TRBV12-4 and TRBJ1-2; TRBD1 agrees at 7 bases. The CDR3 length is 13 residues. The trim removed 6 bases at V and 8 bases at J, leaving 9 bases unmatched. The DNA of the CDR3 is TGTGCCAGCAGCCTTACAGGGGCGAGAGGCTACACCTTC. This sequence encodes CASSLTGARGYTF.

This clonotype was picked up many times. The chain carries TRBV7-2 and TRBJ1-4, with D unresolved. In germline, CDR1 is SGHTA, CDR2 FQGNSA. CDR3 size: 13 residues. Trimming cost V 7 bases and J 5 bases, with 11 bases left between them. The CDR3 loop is CASNLGRNEKLFF. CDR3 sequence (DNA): TGTGCCAGCAACCTTGGACGGAATGAAAAACTGTTTTTT.